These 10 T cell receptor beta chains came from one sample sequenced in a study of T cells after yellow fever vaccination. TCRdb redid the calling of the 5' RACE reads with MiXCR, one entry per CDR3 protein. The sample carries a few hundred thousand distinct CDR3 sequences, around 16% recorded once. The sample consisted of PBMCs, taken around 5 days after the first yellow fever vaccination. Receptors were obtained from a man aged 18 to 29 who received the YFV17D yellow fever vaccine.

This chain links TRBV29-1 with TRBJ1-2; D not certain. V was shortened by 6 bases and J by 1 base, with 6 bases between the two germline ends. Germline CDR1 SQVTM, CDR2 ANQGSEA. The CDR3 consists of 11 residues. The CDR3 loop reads CSVAYNYGYTF. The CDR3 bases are TGCAGCGTAGCTTATAACTATGGCTACACCTTC.

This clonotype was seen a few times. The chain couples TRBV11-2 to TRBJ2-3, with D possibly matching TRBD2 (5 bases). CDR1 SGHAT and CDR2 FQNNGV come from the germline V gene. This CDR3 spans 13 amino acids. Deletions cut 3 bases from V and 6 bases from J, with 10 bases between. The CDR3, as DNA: TGTGCCAGCAGCTTCGGACCGGGGGATACGCAGTATTTT. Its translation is CASSFGPGDTQYF.

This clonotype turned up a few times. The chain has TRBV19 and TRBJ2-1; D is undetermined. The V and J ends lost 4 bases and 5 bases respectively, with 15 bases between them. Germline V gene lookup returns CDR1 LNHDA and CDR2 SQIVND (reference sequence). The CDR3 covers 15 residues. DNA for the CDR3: TGTGCCAGTAGTACCCTACCCGTAACCAACAATGAGCAGTTCTTC. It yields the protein CASSTLPVTNNEQFF. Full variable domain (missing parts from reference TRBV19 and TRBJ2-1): DGGITQSPKYLFRKEGQNVTLSCEQNLNHDAMYWYRQDPGQGLRLIYYSQIVNDFQKGDIAEGYSVSREKKESFPLTVTSAQKNPTAFYLCASSTLPVTNNEQFFGPGTRLTVL.

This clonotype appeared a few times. CDR3 sequence: CATSRGEGKNTEAFF. For the CDR3, the DNA is TGTGCCACCAGCAGAGGAGAGGGGAAGAACACTGAAGCTTTCTTT. The V gene is TRBV15, the J gene TRBJ1-1; D is perhaps TRBD1 (5 bases). The CDR3 totals 15 residues. Trimming stripped 1 base from V and 1 base from J, with 10 bases between. CDR1 and CDR2 from the germline V gene are LNHNV and YYDKDF (reference sequence).

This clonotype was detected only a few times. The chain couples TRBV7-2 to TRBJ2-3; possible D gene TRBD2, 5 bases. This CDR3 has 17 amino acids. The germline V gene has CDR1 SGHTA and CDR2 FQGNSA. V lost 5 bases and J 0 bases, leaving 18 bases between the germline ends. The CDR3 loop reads CASSLATTSFSTDTQYF. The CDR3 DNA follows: TGTGCCAGCAGCCTCGCGACTACTTCCTTTAGCACAGATACGCAGTATTTT.

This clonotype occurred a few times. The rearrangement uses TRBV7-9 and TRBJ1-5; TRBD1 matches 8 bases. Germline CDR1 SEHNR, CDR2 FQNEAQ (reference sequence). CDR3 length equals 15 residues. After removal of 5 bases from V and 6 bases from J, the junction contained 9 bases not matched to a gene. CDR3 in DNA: TGTGCCAGCAGCGCAACAGGGGGGGTCGGTCAGCCCCAGCATTTT. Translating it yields CASSATGGVGQPQHF.

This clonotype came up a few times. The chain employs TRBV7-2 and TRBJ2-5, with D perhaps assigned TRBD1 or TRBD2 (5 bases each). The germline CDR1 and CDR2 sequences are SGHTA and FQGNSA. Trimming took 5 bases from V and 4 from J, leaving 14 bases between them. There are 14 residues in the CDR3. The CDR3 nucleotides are TGTGCCAGCAGCCGCGACGCGAGGGGAGAGACCCAGTACTTC. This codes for CASSRDARGETQYF.

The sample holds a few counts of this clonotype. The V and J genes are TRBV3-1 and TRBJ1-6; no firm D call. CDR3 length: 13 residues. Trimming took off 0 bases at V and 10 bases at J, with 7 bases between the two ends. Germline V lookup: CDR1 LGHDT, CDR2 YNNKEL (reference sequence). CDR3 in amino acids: CASSQDGWSPLHF. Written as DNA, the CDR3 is TGTGCCAGCAGCCAAGATGGCTGGTCACCCCTCCACTTT.

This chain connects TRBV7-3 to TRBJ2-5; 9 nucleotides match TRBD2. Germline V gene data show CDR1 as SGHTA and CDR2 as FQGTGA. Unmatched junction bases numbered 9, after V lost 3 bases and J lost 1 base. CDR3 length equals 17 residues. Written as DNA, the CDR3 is TGTGCCAGCAGCTTGGGAGCGGGGGGCGCCTTCCAAGAGACCCAGTACTTC. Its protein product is CASSLGAGGAFQETQYF.

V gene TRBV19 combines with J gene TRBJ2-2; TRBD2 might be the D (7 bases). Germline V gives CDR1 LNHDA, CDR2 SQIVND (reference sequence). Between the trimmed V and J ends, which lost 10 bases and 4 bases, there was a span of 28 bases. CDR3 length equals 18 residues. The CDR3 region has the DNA TGTGCCACCTCCTGGAGTTCGGGGGGCCCTACGATCACCGGGGAGCTGTTTTTT. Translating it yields CATSWSSGGPTITGELFF.